The rows below give T cell receptor beta chains drawn from one sample of a study of human T cells and chemical hapten exposure. TCRdb redid the calling of the RACE reads with MiXCR, one entry per CDR3 protein. The table records some 380,000 distinct CDR3 sequences, 4% to 5.5% of them present only once. The material was whole blood, obtained in connection with sensitization to the hapten diphenylcyclopropenone (DPC). The receptors shown here come from a woman between 45 and 65 years old with alopecia areata. Some clones in this sample may be carry-over from other donors' samples. The CDR3 runs from the conserved cysteine through the conserved F or W. Fields, in order: D gene, J gene, V gene, clone size, CDR3 protein, CDR3 DNA. A D gene is named only where the DNA matches it firmly. A row's size may be missing; if present it is once, few, many or a size class.

d_gene: -; j_gene: TRBJ1-6; v_gene: TRBV5-1; abundance: many; CDR3aa: CASSLGQGDNSPLHF; CDR3nt: TGCGCCAGCAGCTTGGGGCAGGGCGATAATTCACCCCTCCACTTT
d_gene: TRBD2; j_gene: TRBJ2-1; v_gene: TRBV7-4; abundance: many; CDR3aa: CASSLGLAGSPYNEQFF; CDR3nt: TGTGCCAGCAGCTTAGGACTAGCGGGATCCCCCTACAATGAGCAGTTCTTC
d_gene: TRBD1; j_gene: TRBJ1-3; v_gene: TRBV29-1; abundance: -; CDR3aa: CSVTGGGNTIYF; CDR3nt: TGCAGCGTTACAGGGGGAGGAAACACCATATATTTT
d_gene: -; j_gene: TRBJ2-7; v_gene: TRBV5-4; abundance: -; CDR3aa: CASSSSQGVKQYF; CDR3nt: TGTGCCAGCAGCTCGAGCCAGGGCGTTAAGCAGTACTTC
d_gene: TRBD1; j_gene: TRBJ2-2; v_gene: TRBV29-1; abundance: -; CDR3aa: CSASTGSNTGELFF; CDR3nt: TGCAGCGCCTCGACAGGGTCGAACACCGGGGAGCTGTTTTTT
d_gene: -; j_gene: TRBJ1-4; v_gene: TRBV2; abundance: many; CDR3aa: CASSEALGQVEEKLFF; CDR3nt: TGTGCCAGCAGTGAAGCGCTTGGGCAGGTAGAGGAAAAACTGTTTTTT
d_gene: TRBD1; j_gene: TRBJ1-1; v_gene: TRBV6-5; abundance: many; CDR3aa: CASSTGVGTEAFF; CDR3nt: TGTGCCAGCAGCACAGGGGTAGGGACTGAAGCTTTCTTT
d_gene: -; j_gene: TRBJ1-5; v_gene: TRBV12-3/TRBV12-4; abundance: many; CDR3aa: CASSRTAPGGNQPQHF; CDR3nt: TGTGCCAGCAGTCGGACGGCCCCAGGGGGCAATCAGCCCCAGCATTTT
d_gene: TRBD2; j_gene: TRBJ2-3; v_gene: TRBV20-1; abundance: many; CDR3aa: CSLPAGPDTQYF; CDR3nt: TGCAGCCTACCAGCGGGGCCAGATACGCAGTATTTT
d_gene: -; j_gene: TRBJ2-7; v_gene: TRBV7-2; abundance: -; CDR3aa: CASSHMPMGEQYF; CDR3nt: TGTGCCAGCAGCCACATGCCAATGGGCGAGCAGTACTTC
d_gene: -; j_gene: TRBJ1-1; v_gene: TRBV5-5; abundance: few; CDR3aa: CASSETELILNTEAFF; CDR3nt: TGTGCCAGCAGCGAGACCGAACTGATCTTGAACACTGAAGCTTTCTTT
d_gene: TRBD1; j_gene: TRBJ2-1; v_gene: TRBV7-8; abundance: many; CDR3aa: CASSSPGQGGNEQFF; CDR3nt: TGTGCCAGCAGCTCCCCGGGACAGGGGGGCAATGAGCAGTTCTTC